This TCR beta chain stems from a study of breast tumors, draining lymph nodes, adjacent tissues. Study-wide results and limits: Tumor repertoires ranked between lymph nodes and nontumor tissue in diversity, with V and J gene preferences. Tumor T cell lymph node origin was a supported hypothesis, not proven. Findings are consistent with lymph node origin and intratumoral expansion of most tumor T cells.

From the multiplex PCR reads, TCRdb called clonotypes with MiXCR, one entry per CDR3 protein. The data show some 130,000 distinct CDR3 sequences, less than 20% seen once. The CDR3 contains 14 residues. Germline V gene lookup returns CDR1 MNHNY and CDR2 SVGAGI (reference sequence). Trimming pared 4 bases from V and 6 bases from J, leaving 13 bases between. As concerns this clonotype: Its antigen is as yet unknown.

Axillary draining lymph nodes of breast cancer patients supplied the node samples. The clonotype was recovered from a female donor with breast cancer. Some clones in this sample may be carry-over from other donors' samples. The sample taken for sequencing was axillary lymph node tissue. The chain links TRBV6-6 to TRBJ1-5, with D possibly TRBD1 on 5 matching bases. The CDR3 nucleotides are TGTGCCAGCAGTTCCGGGGCTTTCAGTCAGCCCCAGCATTTT. Its translation: CASSSGAFSQPQHF.